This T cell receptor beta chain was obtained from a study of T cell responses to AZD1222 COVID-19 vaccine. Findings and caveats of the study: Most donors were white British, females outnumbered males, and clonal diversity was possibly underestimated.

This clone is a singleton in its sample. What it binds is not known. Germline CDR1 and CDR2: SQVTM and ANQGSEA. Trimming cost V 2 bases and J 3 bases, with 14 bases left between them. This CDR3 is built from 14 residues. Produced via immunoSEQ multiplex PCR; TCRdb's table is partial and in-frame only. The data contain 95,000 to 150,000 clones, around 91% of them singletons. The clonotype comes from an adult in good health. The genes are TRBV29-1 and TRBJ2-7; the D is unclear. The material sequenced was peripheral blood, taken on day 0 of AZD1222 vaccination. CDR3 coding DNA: TGCAGCGTTGAATGGGCAGGTAGGAGCTACGAGCAGTACTTC. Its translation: CSVEWAGRSYEQYF.